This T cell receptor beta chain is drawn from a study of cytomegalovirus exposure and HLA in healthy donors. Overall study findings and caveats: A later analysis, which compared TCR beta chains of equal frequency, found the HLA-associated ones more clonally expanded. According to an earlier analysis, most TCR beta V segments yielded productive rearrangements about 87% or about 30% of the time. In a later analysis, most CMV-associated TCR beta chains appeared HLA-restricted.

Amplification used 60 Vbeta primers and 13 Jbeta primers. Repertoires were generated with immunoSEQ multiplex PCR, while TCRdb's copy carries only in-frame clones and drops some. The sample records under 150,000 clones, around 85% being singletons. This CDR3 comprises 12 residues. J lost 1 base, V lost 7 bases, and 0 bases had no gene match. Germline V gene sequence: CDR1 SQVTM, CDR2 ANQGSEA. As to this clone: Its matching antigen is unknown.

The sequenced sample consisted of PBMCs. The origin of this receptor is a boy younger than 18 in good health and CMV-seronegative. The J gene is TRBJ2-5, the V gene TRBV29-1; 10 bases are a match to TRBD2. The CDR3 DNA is TGCAGCGGGACTAGCGGCCAAGAGACCCAGTACTTC. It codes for CSGTSGQETQYF. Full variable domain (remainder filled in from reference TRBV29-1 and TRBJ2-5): SAVISQKPSRDICQRGTSLTIQCQVDSQVTMMFWYRQQPGQSLTLIATANQGSEATYESGFVIDKFPISRPNLTFSTLTVSNMSPEDSSIYLCSGTSGQETQYFGPGTRLLVL.